A single TCR beta chain is shown here with its context. The V gene lost 4 bases and the J gene lost 3 bases, with 14 bases spanning the gap. The CDR3 loop spans 14 amino acids. Germline values: CDR1 SGDLS, CDR2 YYNGEE. Method: immunoSEQ multiplex PCR; TCRdb's copy keeps in-frame clones and lacks some. The table has about 81,000 clones, around 95% seen once; the top ten hold roughly 0.36%. The sample originates from a study of technical replicates of blood from a few donors. Sequenced material: T cells isolated from PBMCs. The receptor comes from a human donor in good health. This chain connects TRBV9 to TRBJ2-7; TRBD1 might be the D (6 bases). CDR3 coding DNA: TGTGCCAGCAGCCCAAGACAGGCTTACTACGAGCAGTACTTC. Its protein is CASSPRQAYYEQYF. Together with reference TRBV9 and TRBJ2-7, the CDR3 gives the full variable domain: DSGVTQTPKHLITATGQRVTLRCSPRSGDLSVYWYQQSLDQGLQFLIQYYNGEERAKGNILERFSAQQFPDLHSELNLSSLELGDSALYFCASSPRQAYYEQYFGPGTRLTVT.